This T cell receptor (beta chain) is drawn from a study of T cells in localized non-small cell lung cancer. Study results and limitations: Uninvolved adjacent lung had more T cell clonality than any other tissue, topping tumor. In adjacent lung appeared a median 57 of the top 100 tumor clones. Higher adjacent-lung clonality was associated with shorter survival. It remains possible that heterogeneity exists, since only one tumor region was sequenced.

Trimming took 5 bases from V and 3 from J; bases not matched to a gene: 14. This CDR3 has 17 residues. CDR1 and CDR2 from the germline V gene are LNHDA and SQIVND (reference sequence). On this clone: What it recognizes is unknown.

Profiling relied on immunoSEQ multiplex PCR, and the TCRdb table lists in-frame clones only, not all of them. The data hold about 82,000 clones, with 80% observed a single time. The chain links TRBV19 to TRBJ1-1; TRBD1 agrees at 8 bases. Here the sequenced sample was PBMCs, taken before any cancer treatment. The receptor was isolated from a man aged 40 to 70 with stage II squamous cell lung carcinoma. CDR3 in DNA: TGTGCCAGTAGTGCCAACCCCGGACAGGGAAGGTACACTGAAGCTTTCTTT. It translates to CASSANPGQGRYTEAFF.